The rows below give T cell receptor beta chains drawn from one sample of a study of blood T cell repertoires in COVID-19. Repertoires were generated with immunoSEQ multiplex PCR, while TCRdb's copy carries only in-frame clones and drops some. The table has around 130,000 clones, around 85% seen once; the top ten hold about 17%. Sequencing input: peripheral blood. The receptors here all came from a woman aged 80 or over with acute or convalescent COVID-19. CDR3s include the opening cysteine and the closing phenylalanine or tryptophan. D genes are given only for firm matches. Where a row states a size, it is once, few, many or the class of an expanded clone; other rows omit it.

clone_size d_call j_call cdr3_length v_call cdr3_nt cdr3_aa
NA NA TRBJ2-7 15 TRBV2 TGTGCCAGCAGGGTAGGACTCTATAGCTCCTACGAGCAGTACTTC CASRVGLYSSYEQYF
NA TRBD2 TRBJ2-7 16 TRBV5-6 TGTGCCAGCAGCGCCGGTGGGCTAGCGGGGGGATGGGAGCAGTACTTC CASSAGGLAGGWEQYF
NA NA TRBJ1-1 15 TRBV7-2 TGTGCCAGCAGCCCCCCCCTACGGGGTGGTACTGAAGCTTTCTTT CASSPPLRGGTEAFF
once TRBD1 TRBJ1-6 15 TRBV7-2 TGTGCCAGCAGCTCCCAGACAGGGAATGATTCACCCCTCCACTTT CASSSQTGNDSPLHF
NA TRBD1 TRBJ1-5 19 TRBV19 TGTGCCAGTAGTATCCCTAGACAGGGAGGAACTGGCCTCAATCAGCCCCAGCATTTT CASSIPRQGGTGLNQPQHF
once TRBD1 TRBJ2-7 14 TRBV6-2/TRBV6-3 TGTGCCAGCAGTCGCTCCGGGACAGGGAACGAGCAGTACTTC CASSRSGTGNEQYF
NA TRBD2 TRBJ2-1 16 TRBV5-1 TGCGCCAGCCCGCCTAGCGGGGGGAGCTCCTACAATGAGCAGTTCTTC CASPPSGGSSYNEQFF
NA NA TRBJ1-5 15 TRBV6-2/TRBV6-3 TGTGCCAGCAGTTACTTGGGTGGGCGCAATCAGCCCCAGCATTTT CASSYLGGRNQPQHF
once TRBD1 TRBJ2-7 16 TRBV18 TGTGCCAGCTCACCACCCGGGGACAGGGTCGGTGGCGAGCAGTACTTC CASSPPGDRVGGEQYF
NA TRBD1 TRBJ2-3 15 TRBV24-1 TGTGCCACCAGTGATACCCGGGACAGGGTTGATACGCAGTATTTT CATSDTRDRVDTQYF
NA NA TRBJ1-2 14 TRBV6-2/TRBV6-3 TGTGCCAGCAGTTCGCCGGACAGAGTATATGGCTACACCTTC CASSSPDRVYGYTF
NA TRBD1 TRBJ1-6 13 TRBV19 TGTGCCAGTAGTAGGGACAGGGTTTCACCCCTCCACTTT CASSRDRVSPLHF
NA NA TRBJ2-2 17 TRBV7-9 TGTGCCAGCAGCTCGAATGAGGGAGCGGTCAGCACCGGGGAGCTGTTTTTT CASSSNEGAVSTGELFF
NA NA TRBJ1-4 15 TRBV7-2 TGTGCCAGCAGCTTACTGACAGGCCTAAATGAAAAACTGTTTTTT CASSLLTGLNEKLFF
few NA TRBJ1-2 15 TRBV7-2 TGTGCCAGCAGCTTTAGGCCCGGAGCCCTCTATGGCTACACCTTC CASSFRPGALYGYTF
NA TRBD1 TRBJ2-2 14 TRBV11-3 TGTGCCAGCAGCTTAGGACAGGGGTACGGGGAGCTGTTTTTT CASSLGQGYGELFF
NA NA TRBJ2-1 15 TRBV19 TGTGCCTCCATTTCGATTGGGGGGTCTTACAATGAGCAGTTCTTC CASISIGGSYNEQFF
NA NA TRBJ1-1 16 TRBV5-1 TGCGCCAGCAGCTCGAACCCAGGGATCCAGAACACTGAAGCTTTCTTT CASSSNPGIQNTEAFF
NA NA TRBJ2-3 12 TRBV30 TGTGCCTGGAGGGCCAACACAGATACGCAGTATTTT CAWRANTDTQYF
NA NA TRBJ1-2 13 TRBV9 TGTGCCAGCAGCGTAGCAGGGGCTCATGGCTACACCTTC CASSVAGAHGYTF
NA TRBD2 TRBJ2-1 17 TRBV7-6 TGTGCCAGCAGCTTAAGAACTAGCGGGGGGGGATACAATGAGCAGTTCTTC CASSLRTSGGGYNEQFF
few NA TRBJ1-2 13 TRBV2 TGTGCCAGCAGTGAGTCAGGGGCCTATGGCTACACCTTC CASSESGAYGYTF
NA TRBD1 TRBJ2-6 19 TRBV6-2/TRBV6-3 TGTGCCAGCAGTTACCCACTACAGGGGTCTCGCTCTGGGGCCAACGTCCTGACTTTC CASSYPLQGSRSGANVLTF
NA NA TRBJ1-2 13 TRBV29-1 TGCAGCACTGGACACTCCACTAACTATGGCTACACCTTC CSTGHSTNYGYTF
NA TRBD1 TRBJ2-7 16 TRBV29-1 TGCAGCGTCCAAACCAGACCTCCGACAGGGGTCTACGAGCAGTACTTC CSVQTRPPTGVYEQYF
NA NA TRBJ2-1 15 TRBV9 TGTGCCAGCAGCCCGAGGGTAGGGAATGTCAATGAGCAGTTCTTC CASSPRVGNVNEQFF
NA TRBD1 TRBJ2-7 15 TRBV7-2 TGTGCCAGCAGCCGGGCGGGACAGGGTCCCTACGAGCAGTACTTC CASSRAGQGPYEQYF
NA TRBD1 TRBJ1-3 14 TRBV19 TGTGCCAGTAGGCAGGGGGCATCCGGAAACACCATATATTTT CASRQGASGNTIYF
NA NA TRBJ2-5 14 TRBV18 TGTGCCAGCTCACCACAGGGGCTGCGGGAGACCCAGTACTTC CASSPQGLRETQYF
NA NA TRBJ2-1 15 TRBV14 TGTGCCAGCAACCAATATGGGAGCTCCTACAATGAGCAGTTCTTC CASNQYGSSYNEQFF